These T cell receptor beta chains were read from a single sample in a study of T-cell reconstitution after alpha-beta-depleted transplantation in children. TCRdb re-analysed the PCR reads in MiXCR, keeping a single row per CDR3 protein. The data hold fewer than 550,000 distinct CDR3 sequences, with about 10% observed a single time. The sample was PBMCs, taken before TCRalphabeta/CD19-depleted stem cell transplant. All receptors derive from a child aged 2-15 years with inherited bone marrow failure, due to receive a stem cell transplant. The CDR3 runs from the conserved cysteine through the conserved F or W. The order of the fields is clone size, D gene, V gene, J gene, CDR3 DNA, CDR3 protein. D genes are given only for firm matches. The size of a clone is reported for some rows only, either as once, few or many, or as a class for expanded clones.

NA	TRBD1	TRBV29-1	TRBJ2-3	TGCAGCGTACGCCCGAGACAGGGGGCAGGAACAGATACGCAGTATTTT	CSVRPRQGAGTDTQYF
many	TRBD2	TRBV27	TRBJ2-7	TGTGCCAGCAGTTCTCTAGCGGGAGCCTCCTACGAGCAGTACTTC	CASSSLAGASYEQYF
NA	TRBD1	TRBV5-4	TRBJ1-2	TGTGCCAGCAGCCCGGGACAGGGAGGGTTGGGCTACACCTTC	CASSPGQGGLGYTF
few	NA	TRBV11-3	TRBJ2-1	TGTGCCAGCAGCGATTGGGAGCGGTCCTACAATGAGCAGTTCTTC	CASSDWERSYNEQFF
many	TRBD1	TRBV5-1	TRBJ2-7	TGCGCCAGCAGCACTGGGACAGCAGTAACCTACGAGCAGTACTTC	CASSTGTAVTYEQYF
many	NA	TRBV7-9	TRBJ2-7	TGTGCCAGCAGCAACAGGGTCGGGTACGAGCAGTACTTC	CASSNRVGYEQYF
few	TRBD1	TRBV20-1	TRBJ2-3	TGCAGTGCTAGAGAGCCCGGCTCGGCGACAGGGAAGTCAGATACGCAGTATTTT	CSAREPGSATGKSDTQYF
NA	NA	TRBV10-2	TRBJ1-6	TGCGCCAGCAGTGAGTTTTTTAATTCACCCCTCCACTTT	CASSEFFNSPLHF
few	TRBD2	TRBV6-5	TRBJ2-2	TGTGCCAGCATGGGACTAGCGGATGGGGAGGGGGTTTTT	CASMGLADGEGVF
many	NA	TRBV3-1	TRBJ2-4	TGTGCCAGCAGCCAAGAGAGCGGGCAGGCCAAAAACATTCAGTACTTC	CASSQESGQAKNIQYF
many	NA	TRBV7-6	TRBJ2-7	TGTGCCAGCAGCTTAGGGGGAGGTATCTACGAGCAGTACTTC	CASSLGGGIYEQYF
NA	NA	TRBV7-2	TRBJ1-6	TGTGCCAGCAGTACAAGCCTCTATTCACCCCTCCACTTT	CASSTSLYSPLHF
many	NA	TRBV4-2	TRBJ2-7	TGTGCCAGCAGCCAAGAACCCCCCAGCGGCTACGAGCAGTACTTC	CASSQEPPSGYEQYF
many	TRBD1	TRBV12-3/TRBV12-4	TRBJ2-3	TGTGCCAGCAGGAGGGGACAGAGGACAGATACGCAGTATTTT	CASRRGQRTDTQYF
many	TRBD2	TRBV4-3	TRBJ2-3	TGCGCCAGCAGCCAGAGGGTTGCGACTAGCGGGACCCGCACAGATACGCAGTATTTT	CASSQRVATSGTRTDTQYF
NA	NA	TRBV7-9	TRBJ2-1	TGTGCCAGCAGCGGGAGACTCCGCGAATACAATGAGCAGTTCTTC	CASSGRLREYNEQFF
many	NA	TRBV30	TRBJ2-1	TGTGCCTGGAACTTAGGGGCGGTGCAGTTCTTC	CAWNLGAVQFF
many	TRBD1	TRBV27	TRBJ1-4	TGTGCCAGCAGTCCGGGACAGGGTTTCAAACTGTTTTTT	CASSPGQGFKLFF
many	NA	TRBV7-2	TRBJ2-7	TGTGCCAGCAGCCCCACACTTAGCTCCTCCGCCTACGAGCAGTACTTC	CASSPTLSSSAYEQYF
few	NA	TRBV29-1	TRBJ2-2	TGCAGCGTTGAACGCGGGGGCTACACCGGGGAGCTGTTTTTT	CSVERGGYTGELFF
many	NA	TRBV12-3/TRBV12-4	TRBJ2-4	TGTGCCAGCACCATTGGGGGAGGGGGGCTGAGGGTCAAAAACATTCAGTACTTC	CASTIGGGGLRVKNIQYF
many	NA	TRBV28	TRBJ2-7	TGTGCCAGCAGTTTCTTCGGCAGATCCTACGAGCAGTACTTC	CASSFFGRSYEQYF
many	TRBD1	TRBV11-2	TRBJ1-5	TGTGCCAGCAGCTTGCCGGGGAGGGGGCACCAGCCCCAGCATTTT	CASSLPGRGHQPQHF
many	TRBD1	TRBV18	TRBJ2-5	TGTGCCAGCTCACCAGGTCGACAGGGGGCAGCCGGGGGAGAGACCCAGTACTTC	CASSPGRQGAAGGETQYF
many	NA	TRBV5-4	TRBJ2-3	TGTGCCAGCAGCCCTAATCGGGGAAGCACAGATACGCAGTATTTT	CASSPNRGSTDTQYF
many	NA	TRBV20-1	TRBJ2-3	TGCAGTGCTCGAACCCCGGCATCGCAGTATTTT	CSARTPASQYF
few	NA	TRBV28	TRBJ2-3	TGTGCCAGCAGTTTCCCCGGAGGGGTTAGCACAGATACGCAGTATTTT	CASSFPGGVSTDTQYF
NA	NA	TRBV19	TRBJ1-1	TGTGCCAGTAGTGTCGGGGGGGGGGAGAACACTGAAGCTTTCTTT	CASSVGGGENTEAFF
many	NA	TRBV5-6	TRBJ2-3	TGTGCCAGCAGCGGAGGAGGGACTCCCCCAGATACGCAGTATTTT	CASSGGGTPPDTQYF
NA	NA	TRBV5-1	TRBJ2-7	TGCGCCAGCAGCTTGGGTGGGACCACTCTACCCTACGAGCAGTACTTC	CASSLGGTTLPYEQYF
many	NA	TRBV28	TRBJ1-3	TGTGCCAGCAGTTCGGGGCCTGAAAACACCATATATTTT	CASSSGPENTIYF
many	TRBD2	TRBV4-3	TRBJ2-1	TGCGCCAGCAGCCAAGCGTTAGCGGGAGGGTACAATGAGCAGTTCTTC	CASSQALAGGYNEQFF
many	NA	TRBV7-6	TRBJ2-3	TGTGCCAGCAGCAATGGCGGAGATACGCAGTATTTT	CASSNGGDTQYF
many	TRBD1	TRBV28	TRBJ1-1	TGTGCCAGCAATACCCAGGGGGCCGGAGCTTTCTTT	CASNTQGAGAFF
many	NA	TRBV4-2	TRBJ2-7	TGTGCCAGCAGCCAAGAGGTGGACCGGGCGGGATTTTACGAGCAGTACTTC	CASSQEVDRAGFYEQYF
NA	TRBD2	TRBV7-6	TRBJ2-5	TGTGCCAGCCTTGGACTAGCGGGAGGGCAAGAGACCCAGTACTTC	CASLGLAGGQETQYF